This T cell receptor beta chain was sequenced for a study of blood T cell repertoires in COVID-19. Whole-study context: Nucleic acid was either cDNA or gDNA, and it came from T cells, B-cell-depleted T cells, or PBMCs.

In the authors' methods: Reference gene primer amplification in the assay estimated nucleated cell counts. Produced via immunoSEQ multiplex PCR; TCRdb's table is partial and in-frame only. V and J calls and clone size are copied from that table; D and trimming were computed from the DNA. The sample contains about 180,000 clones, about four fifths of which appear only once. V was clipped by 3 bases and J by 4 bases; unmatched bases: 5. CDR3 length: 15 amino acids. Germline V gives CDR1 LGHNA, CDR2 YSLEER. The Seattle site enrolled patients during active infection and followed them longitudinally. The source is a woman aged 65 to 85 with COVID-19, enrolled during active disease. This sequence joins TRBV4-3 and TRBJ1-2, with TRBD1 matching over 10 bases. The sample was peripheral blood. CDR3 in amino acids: CASSQTTGGAYGYTF. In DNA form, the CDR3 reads TGCGCCAGCAGCCAGACGACAGGGGGCGCCTATGGCTACACCTTC.